The next 13 T cell receptor beta chains were all read from a single sample in a study of cytomegalovirus exposure and HLA in healthy donors. The PCR had 60 Vbeta and 13 Jbeta primers. Some clones are missing from TCRdb's copy, which holds only in-frame ones; the method was immunoSEQ multiplex PCR. The sample has 200,000 to 300,000 clones; 80% to 90% are singletons. Sequencing was performed on PBMCs. All receptors come from a woman aged 40-49 years in good health and CMV-seropositive.

The rearrangement joins TRBV30 to TRBJ1-5, with 7 bases that match TRBD1. The CDR3 totals 14 residues. Germline V gene sequence: CDR1 GTSNPN, CDR2 SVGIG (reference sequence). V lost 0 bases and J lost 4; bases outside the gene matches: 3. The CDR3 loop reads CAWSVAQGNQPQHF. CDR3 DNA sequence: TGTGCCTGGAGTGTAGCACAGGGGAATCAGCCCCAGCATTTT.

This chain connects TRBV29-1 to TRBJ2-1; 7 positions agree with TRBD2. The junction had 6 bases not matched to a gene; V was cut back by 1 base and J by 6 bases. The CDR3 runs to 14 residues. Germline assignment: CDR1 SQVTM and CDR2 ANQGSEA. The CDR3 DNA sequence: TGCAGCGTTGAAGGCGGGAGCCGTCCCAATGAGCAGTTCTTC. This translates into CSVEGGSRPNEQFF.

The chain is built from TRBV19 and TRBJ1-2; 7 bases map to TRBD1. CDR1 is LNHDA, CDR2 SQIVND, per germline (reference sequence). The J segment lost 0 bases and the V segment lost 3 bases, leaving 10 bases of the junction unmatched. There are 17 residues in the CDR3. The CDR3 loop reads CASSIRGGALANYGYTF. The CDR3 DNA is TGTGCCAGTAGTATTAGAGGGGGCGCTCTCGCTAACTATGGCTACACCTTC.

The chain has TRBV20-1 and TRBJ2-7, with D hard to call. Trimming pared 2 bases from V and 2 bases from J, leaving 4 bases between. Germline-derived CDR1 and CDR2 are DFQATT and SNEGSKA (reference sequence). The CDR3 has 11 amino acids. CDR3 nucleotides: TGCAGTGCTAGACAGGCCTACGAGCAGTACTTC. Protein product: CSARQAYEQYF.

The chain recombines TRBV9 with TRBJ2-7; perhaps TRBD1 as D (6 bases). The CDR3 totals 14 residues. CDR1 and CDR2 from the germline V gene are SGDLS and YYNGEE. Trimming removed 4 bases at V and 6 bases at J, with 17 bases between. The CDR3 here is CASSLEERGSEQYF. For the CDR3, the DNA is TGTGCCAGCAGCCTCGAGGAGAGGGGGTCCGAGCAGTACTTC.

The chain carries TRBV5-1 and TRBJ2-6; 10 bases line up with TRBD1. The CDR3 has 20 amino acids. V dropped 2 bases and J dropped 2; count of bases not matched to a gene: 13. CDR1 is SGHRS and CDR2 is YFSETQ in the germline V gene. The DNA for the CDR3 is TGCGCCAGCAGCTTCCACGTCCCGGGACAGGGGTCTCCTGGGGCCAACGTCCTGACTTTC. Its translation is CASSFHVPGQGSPGANVLTF.

V usage is TRBV18 and J usage is TRBJ1-1; 8 positions match TRBD1. The trim removed 3 bases at V and 3 bases at J, leaving 6 bases unmatched. The CDR3 is made up of 15 amino acids. Germline CDR1 reads KGHSH; CDR2 reads LQKENI. The CDR3 reads CASSPDRAIDTEAFF. The CDR3 DNA is TGTGCCAGCTCACCGGACAGGGCGATTGACACTGAAGCTTTCTTT.

V gene TRBV11-2 combines with J gene TRBJ1-4, with D uncertain. CDR1 is SGHAT, CDR2 FQNNGV, per germline. The CDR3 has 15 amino acids. Trimming took off 2 bases at V and 5 bases at J, with 12 bases between the two ends. The CDR3, as DNA: TGTGCCAGCAGCTTACAGGATGTTGGCAATGAAAAACTGTTTTTT. This sequence encodes CASSLQDVGNEKLFF.

This clone showed up just a few times. The CDR3 loop is CASSYLSGTGGSPLHF. Here the CDR3 DNA reads TGTGCCAGCAGTTACTTGTCCGGGACAGGGGGGTCACCCCTCCACTTT. This chain joins TRBV6-5 and TRBJ1-6, with 11 bases lining up with TRBD1. The V gene's germline CDR1 is MNHEY and CDR2 SVGAGI. This CDR3 has 16 residues. V shed 1 base and J 10 bases; nucleotides not matched to a gene: 6.

The CDR3 sequence is CASSLGTGVAYEQYF. Written as DNA, the CDR3 is TGCGCCAGCAGCTTGGGGACAGGGGTAGCCTACGAGCAGTACTTC. V is TRBV5-1 and J is TRBJ2-7; TRBD1 agrees at 9 bases. Looked up from germline, CDR1 is SGHRS and CDR2 is YFSETQ. This CDR3 has 15 residues. J lost 2 bases, V lost 0 bases, and 3 bases had no gene match.

The CDR3 region has the DNA TGTGCCAGCAGCGCCCTGGACTTGGGCGAGCAGTACTTC. Residues: CASSALDLGEQYF. This sequence joins TRBV9 and TRBJ2-7; D is possibly TRBD2 (5 bases). Trimming stripped 3 bases from V and 6 bases from J, with 13 bases between. The CDR3 totals 13 residues. CDR1 is SGDLS and CDR2 is YYNGEE in the germline V gene.

This clone turned up a few times. This sequence joins TRBV18 and TRBJ2-5; the match to TRBD2 covers 14 bases. Germline lookup yields CDR1 KGHSH and CDR2 LQKENI. Trimming cost V 3 bases and J 2 bases; bases outside gene matches: 2. The CDR3 has 16 residues. Here the CDR3 reads CASSPGLAGGQETQYF. CDR3 bases: TGTGCCAGCTCACCCGGACTAGCGGGAGGACAAGAGACCCAGTACTTC.

The J gene is TRBJ2-7, the V gene TRBV5-6; the D gene is possibly TRBD2 (6 bases). Germline CDR1 is SGHDT and CDR2 is YYEEEE. The V end lost 1 base, the J end lost 1 base, and 24 bases lay between the germline ends. The CDR3 contains 19 residues. The chain's CDR3 is CASSLSRTTFRERSYEQYF. CDR3 coding DNA: TGTGCCAGCAGCTTGTCCCGGACTACCTTCCGGGAGAGGTCCTACGAGCAGTACTTC.